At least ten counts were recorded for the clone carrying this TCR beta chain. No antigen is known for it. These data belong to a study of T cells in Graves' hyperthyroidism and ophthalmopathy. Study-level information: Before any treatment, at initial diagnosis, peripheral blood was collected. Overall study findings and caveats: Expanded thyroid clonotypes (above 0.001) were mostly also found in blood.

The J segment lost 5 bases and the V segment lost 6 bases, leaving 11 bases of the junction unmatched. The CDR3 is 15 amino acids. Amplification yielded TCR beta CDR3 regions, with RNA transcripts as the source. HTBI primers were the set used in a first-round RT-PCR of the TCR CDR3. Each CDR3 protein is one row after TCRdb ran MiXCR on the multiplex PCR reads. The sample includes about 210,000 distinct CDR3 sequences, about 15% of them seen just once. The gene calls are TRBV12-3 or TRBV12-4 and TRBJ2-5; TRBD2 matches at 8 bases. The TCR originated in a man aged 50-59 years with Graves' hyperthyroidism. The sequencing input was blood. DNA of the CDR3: TGTGCCAGCAGCTCCCAAGCGGGAGTTTCGGAGACCCAGTACTTC. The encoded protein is CASSSQAGVSETQYF.